These 13 T cell receptor beta chains were sequenced from one sample in a study of blood T cell repertoires in COVID-19. Measured with immunoSEQ multiplex PCR; TCRdb has only the in-frame clones, and not every one. This sample carries around 270,000 clones, 84% of them seen once, and the ten largest clones take around a sixth. Sequencing was performed on peripheral blood. These receptor sequences come from a person aged 70 to 79 with COVID-19, enrolled during active disease.

The chain links TRBV5-6 to TRBJ2-2; 9 bases map to TRBD2. This CDR3 has 18 residues. The germline gives CDR1 SGHDT, CDR2 YYEEEE. V shed 0 bases and J 7 bases; nucleotides not matched to a gene: 13. The CDR3 reads CASSLAYGGGAFIGELFF. The CDR3 DNA reads TGTGCCAGCAGCTTGGCCTACGGCGGGGGGGCTTTCATCGGGGAGCTGTTTTTT.

This chain uses TRBV7-2 with TRBJ2-5; 7 bases are shared with TRBD2. The CDR3 consists of 15 residues. After removal of 0 bases from V and 5 bases from J, the junction contained 6 bases not matched to a gene. Germline V lookup: CDR1 SGHTA, CDR2 FQGNSA. CDR3 sequence (DNA): TGTGCCAGCAGCTTAGCAGCGGGGTTGGGGGAGACCCAGTACTTC. It encodes CASSLAAGLGETQYF.

The J gene is TRBJ2-2, the V gene TRBV6-6; 8 bases are a match to TRBD1. In germline, CDR1 is MNHNY, CDR2 SVGAGI (reference sequence). V lost 5 bases and J lost 1; bases outside the gene matches: 9. This CDR3 has 17 residues. The CDR3 DNA sequence: TGTGCCAGCAGTCGAAGGACAGGGTCGGGGAACACCGGGGAGCTGTTTTTT. It translates to CASSRRTGSGNTGELFF.

The rearrangement uses TRBV5-4 and TRBJ2-1; 10 bases line up with TRBD1. CDR1 is SGHNT and CDR2 is YYREEE in the germline V gene (reference sequence). After removal of 4 bases from V and 5 bases from J, the junction contained 0 bases not matched to a gene. The CDR3 loop spans 13 amino acids. The DNA for the CDR3 is TGTGCCAGCAGCGGGACAGGGGACAATGAGCAGTTCTTC. Translated, it gives CASSGTGDNEQFF.

The V call is TRBV6-2 or TRBV6-3, the J call TRBJ2-2, with D perhaps matching TRBD1 (6 bases). The CDR3 spans 16 residues. Germline V gives CDR1 MNHEY, CDR2 SVGEGT. Deletions cut 2 bases from V and 2 bases from J, with 12 bases between. Here the CDR3 reads CASSYQTGYNTGELFF. CDR3 bases: TGTGCCAGCAGTTACCAGACAGGTTATAACACCGGGGAGCTGTTTTTT.

V and J are TRBV30 and TRBJ1-1, with a possible D match to TRBD1 (5 bases). Germline CDR1 GTSNPN, CDR2 SVGIG (reference sequence). The CDR3 totals 13 residues. The germline V and J ends were trimmed by 0 bases and 6 bases, with 11 bases remaining between them. The DNA of the CDR3 is TGTGCCTGGAGTGTATATGGGGCGTCTGAAGCTTTCTTT. Protein sequence: CAWSVYGASEAFF. Full variable domain (remainder filled in from reference TRBV30 and TRBJ1-1): SQTIHQWPATLVQPVGSPLSLECTVEGTSNPNLYWYRQAAGRGLQLLFYSVGIGQISSEVPQNLSASRPQDRQFILSSKKLLLSDSGFYLCAWSVYGASEAFFGQGTRLTVV.

This chain links TRBV15 with TRBJ2-5, with a possible D match to TRBD2 (7 bases). There are 15 residues in the CDR3. From germline, CDR1 is LNHNV and CDR2 YYDKDF (reference sequence). With 0 bases removed from V and 5 bases from J, the gap between germline ends came to 13 bases. The chain's CDR3 is CATSRDTGGGETQYF. The CDR3 region has the DNA TGTGCCACCAGCAGAGATACGGGGGGCGGTGAGACCCAGTACTTC.

The chain employs TRBV27 and TRBJ2-7; possible D gene TRBD2, 5 bases. This CDR3 is built from 15 residues. V shed 8 bases and J shed 2 bases, with 19 bases lying between them. Germline CDR1 reads MNHEY; CDR2 reads SMNVEV (reference sequence). The CDR3 region has the DNA TGTGCCAGCGGATCGCCCTTGGACTGGACCTACGAGCAGTACTTC. As protein: CASGSPLDWTYEQYF.

In this sample, this clone turned up a few times. The CDR3 loop is CATSRLPRQELDTDTQYF. Here the CDR3 DNA reads TGTGCCACCAGCAGACTACCCCGACAGGAACTGGACACAGATACGCAGTATTTT. The J gene is TRBJ2-3, the V gene TRBV15, with D possibly being TRBD1 (6 bases). The germline gives CDR1 LNHNV, CDR2 YYDKDF (reference sequence). Trimming took 2 bases from V and 2 from J, leaving 20 bases between them. The CDR3 sequence is 18 residues long.

This clone has just a few counts. The chain carries TRBV5-6 and TRBJ1-2; D is perhaps TRBD1 (5 bases). The CDR3 contains 14 residues. Trimming shortened V by 4 bases and J by 7 bases, and 17 bases separated the two germline ends. Germline loops: CDR1 SGHDT, CDR2 YYEEEE. CDR3 sequence (DNA): TGTGCCAGCAGCCCGGGGCGGGGTATTGCTGGCTACACCTTC. It codes for CASSPGRGIAGYTF.

J is TRBJ1-1 and V is TRBV19, with a weak D call TRBD1 (5 bases). This CDR3 spans 13 amino acids. CDR1 and CDR2 from the germline V gene are LNHDA and SQIVND (reference sequence). V lost 5 bases and J 3 bases, leaving 10 bases between the germline ends. The CDR3: CASSSGRDTEAFF. CDR3 coding DNA: TGTGCCAGTAGTTCAGGGAGGGACACTGAAGCTTTCTTT. Full variable domain (missing parts from reference TRBV19 and TRBJ1-1): DGGITQSPKYLFRKEGQNVTLSCEQNLNHDAMYWYRQDPGQGLRLIYYSQIVNDFQKGDIAEGYSVSREKKESFPLTVTSAQKNPTAFYLCASSSGRDTEAFFGQGTRLTVV.

This clone was seen more than once but under ten times. The chain employs TRBV28 and TRBJ1-2; perhaps TRBD1 as D (5 bases). Germline CDR1 reads MDHEN; CDR2 reads SYDVKM. The CDR3 is made up of 13 amino acids. V lost 2 bases, J lost 8 bases, and 12 bases lay in between. The CDR3, as DNA: TGTGCCAGCAGTTTAAGGGGCGGAGGGGGCTACACCTTC. Protein product: CASSLRGGGGYTF.

CDR3 coding DNA: TGTGCCAGCAGTTCACCGGGACAGGGGAGTAATGAAAAACTGTTTTTT. The encoded protein is CASSSPGQGSNEKLFF. The genes are TRBV6-2 or TRBV6-3 and TRBJ1-4, with 10 bases identical to TRBD1. The junction had 6 bases not matched to a gene; V was cut back by 4 bases and J by 4 bases. Germline lookup yields CDR1 MNHEY and CDR2 SVGEGT. This CDR3 is built from 16 residues.